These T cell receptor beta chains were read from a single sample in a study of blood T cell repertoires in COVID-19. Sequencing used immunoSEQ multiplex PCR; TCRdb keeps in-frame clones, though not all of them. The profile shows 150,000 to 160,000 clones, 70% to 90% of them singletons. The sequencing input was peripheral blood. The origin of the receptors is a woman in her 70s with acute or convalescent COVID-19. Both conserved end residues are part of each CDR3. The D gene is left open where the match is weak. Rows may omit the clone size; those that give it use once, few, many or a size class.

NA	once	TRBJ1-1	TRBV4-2	TGTGCCAGCACTCCGGGTCCTCTTAACACTGAAGCTTTCTTT	CASTPGPLNTEAFF
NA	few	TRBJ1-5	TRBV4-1	TGCGCCAGCAGCCAAGGCGGGGGGAAAAGGGGCAATCAGCCCCAGCATTTT	CASSQGGGKRGNQPQHF
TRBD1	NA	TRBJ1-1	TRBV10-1	TGCGCCAGCAGTGAGTTTTGGACAGGGGGGAACACTGAAGCTTTCTTT	CASSEFWTGGNTEAFF
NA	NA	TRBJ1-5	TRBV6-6	TGTGCCAGCAGTTACGTGCAAGCGGGCAATCAGCCCCAGCATTTT	CASSYVQAGNQPQHF
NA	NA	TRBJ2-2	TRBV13	TGTGCCAGCAGCCCGGGATTTAAGAACACCGGGGAGCTGTTTTTT	CASSPGFKNTGELFF
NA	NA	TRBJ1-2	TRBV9	TGTGCCAGCACCCGTAGTCCAGGGAACTATGGCTACACCTTC	CASTRSPGNYGYTF
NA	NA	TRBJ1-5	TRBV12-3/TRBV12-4	TGTGCCAGCAGTTTAGCGACGGGGGAGCCCCAGCATTTT	CASSLATGEPQHF
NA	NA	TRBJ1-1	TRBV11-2	TGTGCCAGCAGCTCTCGAGGGTTCAGTACTGATAAAGCTTTCTTT	CASSSRGFSTDKAFF
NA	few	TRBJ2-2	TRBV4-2	TGTGCCAGCGGAATCGGACAAGGGAACACCGGGGAGCTGTTTTTT	CASGIGQGNTGELFF
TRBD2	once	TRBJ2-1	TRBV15	TGTGCCACCAGCAGATCCCTGGTCATAGCGGGGGGACACAATGAGCAGTTCTTC	CATSRSLVIAGGHNEQFF
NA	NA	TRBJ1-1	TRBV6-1	TGTGCCAGCAGTGAATATCAGGCTTTCTTT	CASSEYQAFF
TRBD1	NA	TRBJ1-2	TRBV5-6	TGTGCCAGCAGCTACCAAGGGCTGGACAGGGGCCATGGCTACACCTTC	CASSYQGLDRGHGYTF
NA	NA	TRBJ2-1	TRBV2	TGTGCCAGCAGTAAAAGTTGGGGCGGGGACAATGAGCAGTTCTTC	CASSKSWGGDNEQFF
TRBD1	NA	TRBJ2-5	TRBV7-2	TGTGCCAGCAGCTTAGGGGCAGGGGGTTCCCAAGAGACCCAGTACTTC	CASSLGAGGSQETQYF
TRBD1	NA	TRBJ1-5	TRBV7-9	TGTGCCAGCAGCTCGGCTACAGGGGGCGTCGGGAGCAATCAGCCCCAGCATTTT	CASSSATGGVGSNQPQHF
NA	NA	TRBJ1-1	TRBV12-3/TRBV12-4	TGTGCCAGCAGCCTAACAAGAGGGACTGAAGCTTTCTTT	CASSLTRGTEAFF
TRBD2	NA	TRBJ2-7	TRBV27	TGTGCCAGCAGTTCCGGGACTAGCGGGTACGAGCAGTACTTC	CASSSGTSGYEQYF
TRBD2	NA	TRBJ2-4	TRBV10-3	TGTGCCATCAGCCCCGGACTAGCGGGCACGTCAGCCAAAAACATTCAGTACTTC	CAISPGLAGTSAKNIQYF
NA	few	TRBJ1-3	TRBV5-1	TGCGCCAGCAGCCCGGGGGGGAATGGAAACACCATATATTTT	CASSPGGNGNTIYF
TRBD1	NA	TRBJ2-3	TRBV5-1	TGCGCCAGCAGCCCCGGACAGGACACAGATACGCAGTATTTT	CASSPGQDTDTQYF
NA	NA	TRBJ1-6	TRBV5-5	TGTGCCAGCAGCTTGGTTGTCCGACTGAATAATAATTCACCCCTCCACTTT	CASSLVVRLNNNSPLHF
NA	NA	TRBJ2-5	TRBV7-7	TGTGCTAGCAGCTTAGGATGGGCGCTTAAAGAGACCCAGTACTTC	CASSLGWALKETQYF
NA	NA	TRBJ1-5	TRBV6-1	TGTGCCAGCAGTGATTGGCCCGGGAGCAATCAGCCCCAGCATTTT	CASSDWPGSNQPQHF
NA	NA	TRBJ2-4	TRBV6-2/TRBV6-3	TGTGCCAGCAGTTTCCCACAGGGCGCAGCCAAAAACATTCAGTACTTC	CASSFPQGAAKNIQYF
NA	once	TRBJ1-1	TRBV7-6	TGTGCCAGCAGCCTGGGGAGAAACACTGAAGCTTTCTTT	CASSLGRNTEAFF
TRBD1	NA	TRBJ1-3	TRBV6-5	TGTGCCAGCACCCGACAGGGGGAATCTGGAAACACCATATATTTT	CASTRQGESGNTIYF
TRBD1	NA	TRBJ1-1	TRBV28	TGTGCCAGCAGTTTATCAGGGGGGTACACTGAAGCTTTCTTT	CASSLSGGYTEAFF
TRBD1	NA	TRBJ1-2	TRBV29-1	TGCAGCGTCGATTACACTAACAGGGGCCAAGGGGGCTACACCTTC	CSVDYTNRGQGGYTF
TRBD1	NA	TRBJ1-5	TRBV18	TGTGCCAGCTCACCCTCGACAGGGGGCCAGCCCCAGCATTTT	CASSPSTGGQPQHF
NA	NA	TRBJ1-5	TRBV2	TGTGCCAGCAGTGAACGGTTTAGCAATCAGCCCCAGCATTTT	CASSERFSNQPQHF
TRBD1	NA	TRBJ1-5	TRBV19	TGTGCCAGTAGTATGGGGGCAGGGGGCATTCAGCCCCAGCATTTT	CASSMGAGGIQPQHF
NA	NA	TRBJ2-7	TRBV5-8	TGTGCCAGCAGCTTGGAGGACTCCGACGAGCAGTACTTC	CASSLEDSDEQYF
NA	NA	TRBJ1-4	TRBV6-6	TGTGCCAGCACAGGGGCAACTAATGAAAAACTGTTTTTT	CASTGATNEKLFF
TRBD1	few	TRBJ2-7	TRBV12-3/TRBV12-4	TGTGCCAGCAGCCCTGGACAGGGCTACGAGCAGTACTTC	CASSPGQGYEQYF
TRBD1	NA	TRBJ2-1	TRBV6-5	TGTGCCAGCAGGGCGGCCGGACAGGTATACAATGAGCAGTTCTTC	CASRAAGQVYNEQFF
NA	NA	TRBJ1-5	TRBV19	TGTGCCAGTAGTTCAACGGGGTCCGGGGGGCAGCCCCAGCATTTT	CASSSTGSGGQPQHF
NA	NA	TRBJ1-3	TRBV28	TGTGCCAGCAGTTTGGAGGGGCGCTTCTCTGGAAACACCATATATTTT	CASSLEGRFSGNTIYF
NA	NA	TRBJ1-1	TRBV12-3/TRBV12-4	TGTGCCAGCAGTTTCGCCGGGAGCACTGAAGCTTTCTTT	CASSFAGSTEAFF
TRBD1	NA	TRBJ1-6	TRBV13	TGTGCCAGCAGCCCCGGGGACAGGGATAATTCACCCCTCCACTTT	CASSPGDRDNSPLHF
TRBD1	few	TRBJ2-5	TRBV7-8	TGTGCCAGCAGCCCCCACAGGGGCCCTTCGGAGACCCAGTACTTC	CASSPHRGPSETQYF
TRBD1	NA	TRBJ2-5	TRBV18	TGTGCCAGCTCACCCCGAGGACAGGGAGAGACCCAGTACTTC	CASSPRGQGETQYF
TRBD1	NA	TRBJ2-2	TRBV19	TGTGCCAGTAGTATCTCGCTAGGAAGGTCCGGGACAGGAAGCGGGACCGGGGAGCTGTTTTTT	CASSISLGRSGTGSGTGELFF
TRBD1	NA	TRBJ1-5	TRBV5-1	TGCGCCAGCAGCCCCCAGGGGGATCAGCCCCAGCATTTT	CASSPQGDQPQHF
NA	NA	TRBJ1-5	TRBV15	TGTGCCACCAGCAGAGACCGGCAGGGCGGTCAGCCCCAGCATTTT	CATSRDRQGGQPQHF
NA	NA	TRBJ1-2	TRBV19	TGTGCCAGTAGTATAGGAACAGGCGGCTATGGCTACACCTTC	CASSIGTGGYGYTF
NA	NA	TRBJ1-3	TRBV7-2	TGTGCCAGCAGTAGGAGCAGGGCGAACACCATATATTTT	CASSRSRANTIYF
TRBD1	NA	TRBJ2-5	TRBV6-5	TGTGCCAGCAGGAAACAGGGGGCTCAAGAGACCCAGTACTTC	CASRKQGAQETQYF
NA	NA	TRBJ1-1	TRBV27	TGTGCCAGCAGTTTACTACAGGGAGTTGAAGCTTTCTTT	CASSLLQGVEAFF
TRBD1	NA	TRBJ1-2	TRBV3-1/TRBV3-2	TGTGCCAGCAGCCAAAGGGCCAGGGGGAACTATGGCTACACCTTC	CASSQRARGNYGYTF
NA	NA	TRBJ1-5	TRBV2	TGTGCCAGCAGACCTAAGGAGGGGAGCAATCAGCCCCAGCATTTT	CASRPKEGSNQPQHF
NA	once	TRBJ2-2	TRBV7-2	TGTGCCAGCAGTCCTCAATTCTACGGCGGGGAGCTGTTTTTT	CASSPQFYGGELFF
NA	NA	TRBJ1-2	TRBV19	TGTGCCAGTAGTATAGGGGAGGATGGCTACACCTTC	CASSIGEDGYTF